A selection of T cell receptor beta chains follows, all from one sample in a study of blood T cells in healthy people across ages. Via MiXCR, TCRdb re-called the 5' RACE reads, giving one row per CDR3 protein. Among roughly 1,500,000 distinct CDR3 sequences listed, 30% to 35% were seen once. The sequenced sample consisted of blood. These receptors were collected from a woman in her 30s in good health. Both conserved end residues are part of each CDR3. The order of the fields is clone size, V gene, D gene, J gene, CDR3 length, CDR3 DNA, CDR3 protein. The D gene is left open where the match is weak. Clone size, where shown, is once, few, many, or a class for clones that have expanded.

clone size: few; V gene: TRBV27; D gene: TRBD1; J gene: TRBJ1-2; CDR3 length: 15; CDR3 DNA: TGTGCCAGCAGCCTTTTGGCACAGGGGGCCGGGGGCTACACCTTC; CDR3 protein: CASSLLAQGAGGYTF
clone size: NA; V gene: TRBV20-1; D gene: NA; J gene: TRBJ2-7; CDR3 length: 17; CDR3 DNA: TGCAGTGCCCACTTCCCTAATCTAGCTGAACTTGTCTACGAGCAGTACTTC; CDR3 protein: CSAHFPNLAELVYEQYF
clone size: few; V gene: TRBV11-2; D gene: NA; J gene: TRBJ2-3; CDR3 length: 15; CDR3 DNA: TGTGCCAGCAGCTTAGTGGGGGCCCCCACAGATACGCAGTATTTT; CDR3 protein: CASSLVGAPTDTQYF
clone size: many; V gene: TRBV4-1; D gene: NA; J gene: TRBJ2-5; CDR3 length: 14; CDR3 DNA: TGCGCCAGCAGCCAAGTGGCGGTACAAGAGACCCAGTACTTC; CDR3 protein: CASSQVAVQETQYF
clone size: few; V gene: TRBV20-1; D gene: TRBD1; J gene: TRBJ2-3; CDR3 length: 17; CDR3 DNA: TGCAGTGCTAGAGTGGTGTTGGGACAGAGACTTTCAGATACGCAGTATTTT; CDR3 protein: CSARVVLGQRLSDTQYF
clone size: NA; V gene: TRBV4-1; D gene: TRBD2; J gene: TRBJ2-7; CDR3 length: 18; CDR3 DNA: TGCGCCAGCAGCCAGATGTCGGGACTAGCGAGAAGCTCCTACGAGCAGTACTTC; CDR3 protein: CASSQMSGLARSSYEQYF
clone size: NA; V gene: TRBV5-1; D gene: NA; J gene: TRBJ2-3; CDR3 length: 16; CDR3 DNA: TGCGCCAGCAGCTGGCCCTTGGACGCCAGCACAGATACGCAGTATTTT; CDR3 protein: CASSWPLDASTDTQYF
clone size: NA; V gene: TRBV27; D gene: TRBD1; J gene: TRBJ2-1; CDR3 length: 16; CDR3 DNA: TGTGCCAGCAACCTCGGGACAGGTGGTTCCTACAATGAGCAGTTCTTC; CDR3 protein: CASNLGTGGSYNEQFF
clone size: NA; V gene: TRBV7-7; D gene: NA; J gene: TRBJ2-7; CDR3 length: 13; CDR3 DNA: TGTGCCAGCAGCTCGGGGGAGGCGGGGGAGCAGTACTTC; CDR3 protein: CASSSGEAGEQYF
clone size: few; V gene: TRBV20-1; D gene: NA; J gene: TRBJ1-1; CDR3 length: 13; CDR3 DNA: TGCAGTGCCTTCGACAGGATCAACACTGAAGCTTTCTTT; CDR3 protein: CSAFDRINTEAFF
clone size: once; V gene: TRBV7-9; D gene: NA; J gene: TRBJ1-4; CDR3 length: 16; CDR3 DNA: TGTGCCAGCAGCTTAGGAAACTTGGGCGGGGGCGAAAAACTGTTTTTT; CDR3 protein: CASSLGNLGGGEKLFF
clone size: NA; V gene: TRBV28; D gene: TRBD1; J gene: TRBJ1-5; CDR3 length: 16; CDR3 DNA: TGTGCCAGCAGCAGGCTTCAGACAGGGGGCAATCAGCCCCAGCATTTT; CDR3 protein: CASSRLQTGGNQPQHF
clone size: few; V gene: TRBV5-1; D gene: NA; J gene: TRBJ1-1; CDR3 length: 14; CDR3 DNA: TGCGCCAGCAGCACGATCGTGGGAGGGTCTGAAGCTTTCTTT; CDR3 protein: CASSTIVGGSEAFF
clone size: few; V gene: TRBV15; D gene: NA; J gene: TRBJ2-3; CDR3 length: 17; CDR3 DNA: TGTGCCACCAGCAGAGAAAAGCCGGCCCGAAGCACAGATACGCAGTATTTT; CDR3 protein: CATSREKPARSTDTQYF
clone size: NA; V gene: TRBV24-1; D gene: NA; J gene: TRBJ2-1; CDR3 length: 18; CDR3 DNA: TGTGCCACCAGTGATAAGATTTCTAGCGTAAACTCCTACAATGAGCAGTTCTTC; CDR3 protein: CATSDKISSVNSYNEQFF
clone size: NA; V gene: TRBV9; D gene: NA; J gene: TRBJ1-1; CDR3 length: 16; CDR3 DNA: TGTGCCAGCAGCGTAGACCAGGGCGTGTGGGACACTGAAGCTTTCTTT; CDR3 protein: CASSVDQGVWDTEAFF
clone size: NA; V gene: TRBV10-3; D gene: NA; J gene: TRBJ1-5; CDR3 length: 14; CDR3 DNA: TGTGCCATCAGTGAGGGGGTTGGCAATCAGCCCCAGCATTTT; CDR3 protein: CAISEGVGNQPQHF
clone size: NA; V gene: TRBV29-1; D gene: NA; J gene: TRBJ1-4; CDR3 length: 10; CDR3 DNA: TGCAGCGTTAAATCCGGGAAACTGTTTTTT; CDR3 protein: CSVKSGKLFF
clone size: NA; V gene: TRBV27; D gene: NA; J gene: TRBJ1-6; CDR3 length: 14; CDR3 DNA: TGTGCCAGCAGTCGCAGGGCGTGGGATTCACCCCTCCACTTT; CDR3 protein: CASSRRAWDSPLHF
clone size: NA; V gene: TRBV30; D gene: NA; J gene: TRBJ1-2; CDR3 length: 12; CDR3 DNA: TGTGCCTGGGGCAGAATAAACTATGACTACACCTTC; CDR3 protein: CAWGRINYDYTF